What follows are 20 T cell receptor beta chains derived from one specimen sequenced in a study of metastatic and nonmetastatic thyroid tumors. The entire patient cohort was treatment-naive prior to thyroid surgery. TCRdb re-analyzed the PCR reads using MiXCR. The sample consists of roughly 38,000 clones, roughly a fifth of them appearing once. What was sequenced was blood. The origin of the receptors is a female donor with papillary thyroid cancer or a benign thyroid nodule (not recorded which). Some clones in this sample may be carry-over from other donors' samples.

This clone has a count of ten or more. The chain recombines TRBV7-6 with TRBJ2-1; the D is unclear. In germline, CDR1 is SGHVS, CDR2 FNYEAQ. CDR3 length: 11 amino acids. V lost 5 bases, J lost 8 bases, and 7 bases lay in between. DNA of the CDR3: TGTGCCAGCAGCCACCTGGATGAGCAGTTCTTC. Translated, it gives CASSHLDEQFF. The full variable domain, completed using reference TRBV7-6 and TRBJ2-1, is GAGVSQSPRYKVTKRGQDVALRCDPISGHVSLYWYRQALGQGPEFLTYFNYEAQQDKSGLPNDRFSAERPEGSISTLTIQRTEQRDSAMYRCASSHLDEQFFGPGTRLTVL.

This clone was picked up many times. V and J are TRBV4-2 and TRBJ2-5; 11 bases are a match to TRBD1. The trim removed 3 bases at V and 5 bases at J, leaving 5 bases unmatched. This CDR3 contains 15 residues. CDR1 is LGHNA, CDR2 YNFKEQ, per germline. CDR3 residues: CASSQGQGGYETQYF. The CDR3 DNA sequence: TGTGCCAGCAGCCAGGGACAGGGGGGTTACGAGACCCAGTACTTC.

In its sample, this clone is medium-sized. The CDR3 DNA is TGTGCCATCAGCCTAGGAGGAGACAATGAGCAGTTCTTC. Its translation is CAISLGGDNEQFF. The chain combines TRBV10-3 with TRBJ2-1, with D maybe TRBD2 (5 bases). Germline V gene data show CDR1 as ENHRY and CDR2 as SYGVKD. The V gene lost 6 bases and the J gene lost 5 bases, with 11 bases spanning the gap. The CDR3 is 13 residues long.

This clone has just a few counts. The chain recombines TRBV6-1 with TRBJ2-1; perhaps D is TRBD1 or TRBD2 (5 bases each). Trimming left V 5 bases short and J 8 bases short, with 13 bases between. Germline CDR1 MNHNS, CDR2 SASEGT. The CDR3 has 13 residues. CDR3 protein: CASSKTGGDEQFF. The CDR3 bases are TGTGCCAGCAGTAAAACAGGAGGCGATGAGCAGTTCTTC.

There are a few counts of this clone. J is TRBJ1-4 and V is TRBV19; perhaps TRBD1 as D (5 bases). V shed 1 base and J shed 3 bases, with 9 bases lying between them. CDR1 LNHDA and CDR2 SQIVND come from the germline V gene (reference sequence). The CDR3 has 15 residues. The CDR3 loop is CASSIGDSSNEKLFF. The CDR3 nucleotides are TGTGCCAGTAGTATAGGAGACAGCTCTAATGAAAAACTGTTTTTT.

The table lists this clone with many counts. V gene TRBV9 combines with J gene TRBJ2-1, with D tentatively TRBD1 (6 bases). The CDR3 spans 12 residues. The V gene lost 3 bases and the J gene lost 6 bases, with 7 bases spanning the gap. The germline V gene has CDR1 SGDLS and CDR2 YYNGEE. The CDR3, as DNA: TGTGCCAGCAGCGCCAGGGGCAATGAGCAGTTCTTC. Encoded protein: CASSARGNEQFF.

This clone was observed at least ten times. V is TRBV28 and J is TRBJ2-1, with D unresolved. The germline V gene has CDR1 MDHEN and CDR2 SYDVKM. With 5 bases removed from V and 4 bases from J, the gap between germline ends came to 18 bases. The CDR3 extends over 16 amino acids. CDR3 nucleotide sequence: TGTGCCAGCAGTCCATCACGGTTGAGGCTTTACAATGAGCAGTTCTTC. This codes for CASSPSRLRLYNEQFF.

This clone was seen a handful of times. A much larger clone is a single base away; this may be a read error. Other DNA sequences in the same sample also yield this CDR3. This rearrangement joins TRBV24-1 to TRBJ2-5; no reliable D call. The V end was cut by 2 bases, the J end by 5 bases, with 2 bases between. Germline-derived CDR1 and CDR2 are KGHDR and SFDVKD. CDR3 length: 11 residues. The CDR3 bases are TGTGCCACCAGTGATTCTGAGACCCAGTACTTC. Its protein product is CATSDSETQYF.

This clone was recorded a few times. The junction departs from germline at one end; a sequencing error may be responsible. V usage is TRBV28 and J usage is TRBJ1-2, with a possible D match to TRBD1 (6 bases). CDR1 and CDR2 from the germline V gene are MDHEN and SYDVKM. This CDR3 contains 14 residues. In DNA, the CDR3 is TGTGCCAGCAGCCTTCTGGACAGCCTCTATGTCTACACCTTC. Translated: CASSLLDSLYVYTF.

The rearrangement uses TRBV12-3 or TRBV12-4 and TRBJ2-6, with unresolved D. Trimming removed 3 bases from V and 4 bases from J, with 4 bases in between. The CDR3 consists of 13 residues. The DNA for the CDR3 is TGTGCCAGCAGTTTGCAGGGGGCCAACGTCCTGACTTTC. Residues: CASSLQGANVLTF.

Sample share makes this clone medium-sized (0.01 to 0.1%). The genes are TRBV28 and TRBJ1-2; 9 nucleotides match TRBD1. Germline CDR1 MDHEN, CDR2 SYDVKM. This CDR3 comprises 14 residues. V dropped 4 bases and J dropped 4; count of bases not matched to a gene: 4. The CDR3 region is CASSSGQGTYGYTF. In DNA form, the CDR3 reads TGTGCCAGCAGTTCAGGACAGGGGACCTATGGCTACACCTTC.

This clone was seen at least ten times. The chain joins TRBV30 to TRBJ1-1; D is perhaps TRBD1 (5 bases). The germline gives CDR1 GTSNPN, CDR2 SVGIG (reference sequence). With 0 bases removed from V and 11 bases from J, the gap between germline ends came to 16 bases. This CDR3 has 13 amino acids. The CDR3 reads CAWSVLGGERAFF. The CDR3 bases are TGTGCCTGGAGTGTACTCGGGGGGGAAAGGGCTTTCTTT.

Many counts were recorded for this clone. The chain combines TRBV6-1 with TRBJ1-4, with 8 nucleotides matching TRBD1. V trimming: 7 bases; J trimming: 0 bases; junction bases outside the gene matches: 4. Germline V lookup: CDR1 MNHNS, CDR2 SASEGT. The CDR3 is 15 residues long. In nucleotides, the CDR3 is TGTGCCAGCATGGCAGGGGGCGCAACTAATGAAAAACTGTTTTTT. The encoded protein is CASMAGGATNEKLFF.

V gene TRBV15 combines with J gene TRBJ2-7; D is unclear. The CDR3 is made up of 15 amino acids. Trimming removed 0 bases at V and 3 bases at J, with 12 bases between. Germline assignment: CDR1 LNHNV and CDR2 YYDKDF (reference sequence). The CDR3 loop reads CATSRDEAGHYEQYF. CDR3 in DNA: TGTGCCACCAGCAGAGATGAGGCAGGCCACTACGAGCAGTACTTC. The variable domain in full, with the rest retrieved from reference TRBV15 and TRBJ2-7, is DAMVIQNPRYQVTQFGKPVTLSCSQTLNHNVMYWYQQKSSQAPKLLFHYYDKDFNNEADTPDNFQSRRPNTSFCFLDIRSPGLGDTAMYLCATSRDEAGHYEQYFGPGTRLTVT.

At least ten counts were recorded for this clone. The sample carries other DNA sequences with the same CDR3. The chain combines TRBV7-3 with TRBJ2-3, with D possibly TRBD2 on 5 matching bases. Trimming took 5 bases from V and 4 from J, leaving 16 bases between them. This CDR3 has 15 residues. Germline CDR1 SGHTA, CDR2 FQGTGA. In nucleotides, the CDR3 is TGTGCCAGCAGCCTGGGGTACGACGGGGCAGATACGCAGTATTTT. This codes for CASSLGYDGADTQYF.

This clone was seen ten or more times. V and J are TRBV7-3 and TRBJ2-5; 8 bases line up with TRBD2. Germline values: CDR1 SGHTA, CDR2 FQGTGA. CDR3 length: 13 amino acids. J was trimmed by 7 bases and V by 5 bases; bases with no gene match: 6. Here the CDR3 reads CASSPAGGGTQYF. CDR3 sequence (DNA): TGTGCCAGCAGCCCCGCCGGGGGGGGGACCCAGTACTTC.

In this sample, this clone turned up many times. The chain is built from TRBV15 and TRBJ2-2; 12 bases line up with TRBD1. V shed 4 bases and J 7 bases; nucleotides not matched to a gene: 7. The germline CDR1 and CDR2 sequences are LNHNV and YYDKDF (reference sequence). The CDR3 length is 16 residues. CDR3 DNA: TGTGCCACCAGCATCCCGGGACAGGGGGCGAGCGGGGAGCTGTTTTTT. Translation: CATSIPGQGASGELFF.

A note on this clone: A much larger clone lies a single base off, so this may be a read error. The rearrangement joins TRBV9 to TRBJ2-1; no definite D call. Germline values: CDR1 SGDLS, CDR2 YYNGEE. The CDR3 loop spans 13 amino acids. With 0 bases removed from V and 7 bases from J, the gap between germline ends came to 8 bases. The CDR3, as DNA: TGTGCCAGCAGCGTAGTAGCAACAAATGAGCAGTTCTTC. Translated: CASSVVATNEQFF.

This clone is termed medium-sized (0.01 to 0.1%). The V call is TRBV19, the J call TRBJ2-1; 7 bases map to TRBD1. V lost 4 bases and J lost 12; bases outside the gene matches: 6. Germline CDR1 is LNHDA and CDR2 is SQIVND (reference sequence). This CDR3 has 12 amino acids. The CDR3 DNA is TGTGCCAGTAGTACCCTTGGGGACAGGCAGTTCTTC. Translation: CASSTLGDRQFF.

This clone was counted only a few times. A single base separates this from a much larger clone, so it may be a read error. The same CDR3 also results from other DNA sequences found in this sample. The rearrangement joins TRBV19 to TRBJ2-5; 10 bases match TRBD1. The CDR3 consists of 12 residues. CDR1 and CDR2 from the germline V gene are LNHDA and SQIVND (reference sequence). The V and J ends lost 6 bases and 8 bases, in that order; junction bases with no gene match: 3. The CDR3 region is CASSRDRGTQYF. The CDR3 region has the DNA TGTGCCAGTAGCCGGGACAGGGGTACCCAGTACTTC.